The rows below give T cell receptor beta chains drawn from one sample of a study of siplizumab effects on memory and regulatory T cells. This table comes from immunoSEQ multiplex PCR, and its TCRdb copy is limited to in-frame clones, with some not included. The table records 90,000 to 120,000 clones, about nine tenths of them present only once. Sequencing was performed on CD4+ T cells sorted from blood. The receptors come from a human donor in good health. Some clones in this sample may be carry-over from other donors' samples. The CDR3 runs from the conserved cysteine through the conserved F or W. The order of the fields is clone size, D gene, J gene, V gene, CDR3 protein, CDR3 DNA. A D gene is named only where the DNA matches it firmly. Not all rows give a size; the values are once, few, many and, for expanded clones, a class.

clone_size: -; d_call: TRBD2; j_call: TRBJ2-7; v_call: TRBV19; cdr3_aa: CASSSGGRYEQYF; cdr3_nt: TGTGCCAGTAGTTCGGGAGGGCGGTACGAGCAGTACTTC
clone_size: -; d_call: -; j_call: TRBJ1-1; v_call: TRBV15; cdr3_aa: CATSSSARGGGIEAFF; cdr3_nt: TGTGCCACCAGCTCCTCCGCCCGGGGGGGAGGAATTGAAGCTTTCTTT
clone_size: -; d_call: -; j_call: TRBJ2-1; v_call: TRBV5-1; cdr3_aa: CASSSPGSDNEQFF; cdr3_nt: TGCGCCAGCAGCTCGCCCGGGTCTGACAATGAGCAGTTCTTC
clone_size: -; d_call: TRBD1; j_call: TRBJ1-2; v_call: TRBV29-1; cdr3_aa: CSGRTGPFYGYTF; cdr3_nt: TGCAGCGGCAGGACAGGGCCCTTCTATGGCTACACCTTC
clone_size: -; d_call: -; j_call: TRBJ2-1; v_call: TRBV10-1; cdr3_aa: CASSESRGHGRDEQFF; cdr3_nt: TGCGCCAGCAGTGAGTCTCGGGGACACGGGCGCGATGAGCAGTTCTTC
clone_size: once; d_call: -; j_call: TRBJ2-6; v_call: TRBV6-5; cdr3_aa: CASGRLSSGANVLTF; cdr3_nt: TGTGCTTCAGGGCGCCTGAGCTCTGGGGCCAACGTCCTGACTTTC
clone_size: -; d_call: -; j_call: TRBJ1-2; v_call: TRBV27; cdr3_aa: CASKYQSGVYGYTF; cdr3_nt: TGTGCCAGCAAATACCAGAGTGGGGTCTATGGCTACACCTTC
clone_size: once; d_call: TRBD2; j_call: TRBJ2-2; v_call: TRBV27; cdr3_aa: CASSLSSGRIAGELFF; cdr3_nt: TGTGCCAGCAGTTTATCTAGCGGGAGGATCGCCGGGGAGCTGTTTTTT
clone_size: -; d_call: -; j_call: TRBJ2-5; v_call: TRBV2; cdr3_aa: CASSGLEGRTQYF; cdr3_nt: TGTGCCAGCAGTGGGTTAGAGGGGCGGACCCAGTACTTC
clone_size: -; d_call: TRBD1; j_call: TRBJ1-5; v_call: TRBV30; cdr3_aa: CAWSVQRQGNQPQHF; cdr3_nt: TGTGCCTGGAGTGTACAGAGACAGGGGAATCAGCCCCAGCATTTT
clone_size: -; d_call: -; j_call: TRBJ1-5; v_call: TRBV27; cdr3_aa: CASSPSPLYRTYSNQPQHF; cdr3_nt: TGTGCCAGCAGTCCATCGCCCCTATACCGAACGTATAGCAATCAGCCCCAGCATTTT
clone_size: -; d_call: -; j_call: TRBJ2-7; v_call: TRBV2; cdr3_aa: CASSDGPGEQYF; cdr3_nt: TGTGCCAGCAGTGACGGCCCGGGAGAGCAGTACTTC
clone_size: -; d_call: -; j_call: TRBJ2-6; v_call: TRBV7-2; cdr3_aa: CASSLAGGTGANVLTF; cdr3_nt: TGTGCCAGCAGCTTAGCAGGGGGAACTGGGGCCAACGTCCTGACTTTC
clone_size: once; d_call: TRBD1; j_call: TRBJ1-2; v_call: TRBV6-1; cdr3_aa: CTSRDGTAYGYTF; cdr3_nt: TGTACCAGCAGGGACGGGACAGCTTATGGCTACACCTTC
clone_size: -; d_call: -; j_call: TRBJ2-3; v_call: TRBV11-3; cdr3_aa: CASSPSPGGGTDTQYF; cdr3_nt: TGTGCCAGCAGCCCATCCCCGGGCGGGGGCACAGATACGCAGTATTTT
clone_size: -; d_call: -; j_call: TRBJ2-2; v_call: TRBV5-1; cdr3_aa: CASMPSAGLTGGGELFF; cdr3_nt: TGCGCCAGCATGCCCTCGGCAGGCCTCACCGGGGGCGGGGAGCTGTTTTTT
clone_size: -; d_call: -; j_call: TRBJ2-6; v_call: TRBV2; cdr3_aa: CASSDQPGANVLTF; cdr3_nt: TGTGCCAGCAGTGATCAGCCTGGGGCCAACGTCCTGACTTTC
clone_size: -; d_call: -; j_call: TRBJ1-3; v_call: TRBV7-2; cdr3_aa: CASSFPRRGGGNTIYF; cdr3_nt: TGTGCCAGCAGCTTCCCTCGACGGGGCGGAGGAAACACCATATATTTT
clone_size: -; d_call: -; j_call: TRBJ1-2; v_call: TRBV12-5; cdr3_aa: CASGLGEHKGDGYTF; cdr3_nt: TGTGCTAGTGGTTTGGGGGAGCATAAAGGAGATGGCTACACCTTC
clone_size: -; d_call: -; j_call: TRBJ2-7; v_call: TRBV28; cdr3_aa: CASSLQGNEQYF; cdr3_nt: TGTGCCAGCAGTTTGCAGGGGAACGAGCAGTACTTC
clone_size: -; d_call: TRBD1; j_call: TRBJ1-3; v_call: TRBV10-3; cdr3_aa: CAITTGGGNTIYF; cdr3_nt: TGTGCCATCACGACAGGGGGTGGAAACACCATATATTTT
clone_size: once; d_call: -; j_call: TRBJ2-5; v_call: TRBV5-6; cdr3_aa: CASSYGQKETQYF; cdr3_nt: TGTGCCAGCAGCTACGGACAGAAAGAGACCCAGTACTTC
clone_size: -; d_call: -; j_call: TRBJ1-1; v_call: TRBV18; cdr3_aa: CASSPKQGLNTEAFF; cdr3_nt: TGTGCCAGCTCACCAAAGCAGGGATTGAACACTGAAGCTTTCTTT
clone_size: -; d_call: -; j_call: TRBJ2-7; v_call: TRBV7-7; cdr3_aa: CASSLDYGGPYEQYF; cdr3_nt: TGTGCTAGCAGCTTAGATTATGGGGGCCCCTACGAGCAGTACTTC
clone_size: once; d_call: TRBD2; j_call: TRBJ2-3; v_call: TRBV19; cdr3_aa: CASSIGTFTSGTDTQYF; cdr3_nt: TGTGCCAGTAGTATAGGGACCTTTACTAGCGGAACAGATACGCAGTATTTT
clone_size: -; d_call: -; j_call: TRBJ1-2; v_call: TRBV28; cdr3_aa: CVSRSGQKGGRGYGYTF; cdr3_nt: TGTGTCAGCAGGTCAGGTCAAAAAGGAGGGAGAGGGTATGGCTACACCTTC
clone_size: -; d_call: -; j_call: TRBJ1-4; v_call: TRBV2; cdr3_aa: CASSDGGVNEKLFF; cdr3_nt: TGTGCCAGCAGTGATGGGGGGGTAAATGAAAAACTGTTTTTT
clone_size: -; d_call: TRBD1; j_call: TRBJ2-4; v_call: TRBV2; cdr3_aa: CASSGGTGGTRKNIQYF; cdr3_nt: TGTGCCAGCAGTGGAGGGACAGGGGGCACGAGGAAAAACATTCAGTACTTC
clone_size: -; d_call: -; j_call: TRBJ2-5; v_call: TRBV6-1; cdr3_aa: CASSEAPFGTVKKETQYF; cdr3_nt: TGTGCCAGCAGTGAAGCGCCTTTTGGGACGGTTAAAAAAGAGACCCAGTACTTC
clone_size: -; d_call: -; j_call: TRBJ2-5; v_call: TRBV7-2; cdr3_aa: CASSLVGRTETQYF; cdr3_nt: TGTGCCAGCAGCTTAGTTGGCAGAACAGAGACCCAGTACTTC
clone_size: -; d_call: -; j_call: TRBJ2-7; v_call: TRBV7-9; cdr3_aa: CASSLAGQSYEQYF; cdr3_nt: TGTGCCAGCAGCTTAGCGGGGCAGAGCTACGAGCAGTACTTC
clone_size: once; d_call: TRBD1; j_call: TRBJ2-3; v_call: TRBV6-5; cdr3_aa: CATGQVRTDTQYF; cdr3_nt: TGTGCCACCGGACAGGTCCGCACAGATACGCAGTATTTT
clone_size: -; d_call: -; j_call: TRBJ2-1; v_call: TRBV27; cdr3_aa: CASSLSVRGPYNEQFF; cdr3_nt: TGTGCCAGCAGTTTATCAGTCAGGGGTCCCTACAATGAGCAGTTCTTC